This T cell receptor (beta chain) originates from a study of T cell changes during pregnancy in multiple sclerosis. The CDR3 sequence is 16 residues long. Trimming took 0 bases from V and 4 from J, leaving 14 bases between them. Germline CDR1 is SGDLS and CDR2 is YYNGEE. TCRdb's copy holds only in-frame clones and misses some; the assay was immunoSEQ multiplex PCR. The data contain approximately 52,000 clones, just over 85% of them seen just once; the ten biggest clones take up 1% to 1.5%. The sequence came from a female donor with multiple sclerosis, enrolled in a pregnancy study. Specimen: CD4+ T cells from peripheral blood mononuclear cells, collected in the second trimester of pregnancy. The rearrangement uses TRBV9 and TRBJ1-3; D is unclear. The CDR3 region is CASSVDGVVSGNTIYF. The CDR3 DNA follows: TGTGCCAGCAGCGTAGACGGTGTAGTGTCCGGAAACACCATATATTTT.